This T cell receptor beta chain was sequenced in a study of blood T cell repertoires in COVID-19. TCRdb's table, derived via immunoSEQ multiplex PCR, lists solely in-frame clones and lacks some. The sample lists over 250,000 clones; 88% were seen once. The germline CDR1 and CDR2 sequences are SGHAT and FQNNGV. CDR3 length equals 15 residues. The V gene lost 1 base and the J gene lost 5 bases, with 13 bases spanning the gap. J is TRBJ2-3 and V is TRBV11-2; D is unclear. Sequenced material: PBMCs or T cells enriched from blood (not recorded which). The receptor was isolated from a woman in her fifties or sixties in a cohort exposed to, infected with or recovered from COVID-19 (not recorded which). The CDR3 DNA follows: TGTGCCAGCAGCTTAGTTACGGGTTTTGGAGATACGCAGTATTTT. Translation: CASSLVTGFGDTQYF.